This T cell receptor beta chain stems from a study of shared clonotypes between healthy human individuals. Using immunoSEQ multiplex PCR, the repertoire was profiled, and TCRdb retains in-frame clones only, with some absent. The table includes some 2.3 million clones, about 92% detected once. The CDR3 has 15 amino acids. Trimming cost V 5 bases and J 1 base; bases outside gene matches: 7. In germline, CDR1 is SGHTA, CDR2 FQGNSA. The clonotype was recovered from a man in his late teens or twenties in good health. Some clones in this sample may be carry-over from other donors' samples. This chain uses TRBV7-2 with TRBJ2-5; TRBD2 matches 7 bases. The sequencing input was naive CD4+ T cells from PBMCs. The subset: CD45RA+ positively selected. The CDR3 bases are TGTGCCAGCAGCCTCAACGGGGGGATCCAAGAGACCCAGTACTTC. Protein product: CASSLNGGIQETQYF.